This T cell receptor beta chain was sequenced in a study of graft-versus-host responses after intestinal transplantation. Across the whole study: Each of the recipients got a multivisceral, liver-intestinal, or isolated intestinal transplant. Every one of the recipients received anti-thymocyte globulin induction and afterwards took tacrolimus and steroids for roughly three years. Points from the study as a whole: GvH clones surfaced in recipient marrow, some emerging earlier in ileum or blood. Researchers found peak circulating GvH clone levels linked to early post-transplant HvG declines.

Libraries were prepared by immunoSEQ multiplex PCR; TCRdb keeps only in-frame clonotypes and omits some of them. The repertoire holds about 96,000 clones, with 92% as singletons. The CDR3 length is 15 residues. Germline V gene data show CDR1 as MNHNS and CDR2 as SASEGT. Trimming cost V 8 bases and J 1 base; bases outside gene matches: 6. With regard to this clone: Its specificity is unknown.

V and J are TRBV6-1 and TRBJ2-2; the match to TRBD1 covers 8 bases. The sequencing here drew on unstimulated CD4+ T cells sorted from spleen or lymph node cells, taken before intestinal transplant. This receptor was obtained from a human donor who received an intestinal transplant. The CDR3 here is CASGYGTGNTGELFF. The CDR3 DNA is TGTGCCAGCGGATATGGGACAGGGAACACCGGGGAGCTGTTTTTT.